The T cell receptor (beta chain) described here comes from a study of T cells in narcolepsy. V dropped 10 bases and J dropped 9; count of bases not matched to a gene: 13. The CDR3 totals 14 residues. CDR1 is SGHTA, CDR2 FQGNSA, per germline. Assay used: immunoSEQ multiplex PCR; TCRdb lists only in-frame clones, some missing. The sample has 25,000 to 30,000 clones; approximately 83% are singletons. This TCR came from a human donor with narcolepsy. V is TRBV7-2 and J is TRBJ2-4; 9 bases line up with TRBD1. The sample consisted of CD45RA- memory CD4+ T cells from PBMCs. Written as DNA, the CDR3 is TGTGCCACCGAGGTCCCGGGACAGGGTGTCATTCAGTACTTC. This gives the protein CATEVPGQGVIQYF.